This entry is about one T cell receptor beta chain. The antigen remains unidentified. Germline values: CDR1 GTSNPN, CDR2 SVGIG (reference sequence). Trimming left V 6 bases short and J 0 bases short, with 20 bases between. The CDR3 totals 16 residues. The record originates from a study of glioma-infiltrating T cells. Amplification of TCR alpha and beta CDR3 regions from RNA used iRepertoire nested multiplex PCR. Input was about 85-400 ng of tissue mRNA or PBMC total RNA. TCRdb reprocessed the multiplex PCR reads with MiXCR, giving one entry per CDR3 protein. Of around 190,000 distinct CDR3 sequences listed, approximately 30% are singletons. General observations from the study: Non-neoplastic patients had below-expected tissue-blood divergence, while all gliomas exceeded expectation. CDR3 overlap between tissue and blood was very small.

The source is a human donor with low-grade glioma or glioblastoma, undergoing nonglioma brain surgery, or in good health (not recorded which). Sequencing was performed on glioma tissue, nonneoplastic brain tissue, or PBMCs (not recorded which). The chain uses TRBV30 and TRBJ1-2; D perhaps matches TRBD1 (6 bases). The CDR3: CACLPGHFGPNYGYTF. CDR3 sequence (DNA): TGTGCCTGCCTTCCGGGACATTTCGGGCCTAACTATGGCTACACCTTC.